The 9 T cell receptor beta chains below come from one sample, sequenced in a study of cytomegalovirus exposure and HLA in healthy donors. The PCR made use of 60 Vbeta and 13 Jbeta primers. Only in-frame clones appear in the TCRdb table, and some are missing; sequencing was by immunoSEQ multiplex PCR. The sample records 100,000 to 150,000 clones, roughly 83% being singletons. The source material was PBMCs. The source is a man younger than 35 in good health and CMV-seronegative.

This clone was seen a few times. V gene TRBV19 combines with J gene TRBJ1-5, with TRBD1 identical over 9 bases. Germline trimming cut 6 bases from V and 5 bases from J; bases unmatched to any gene: 5. Germline V CDR1 and CDR2: LNHDA, SQIVND (reference sequence). The CDR3 consists of 14 residues. CDR3 residues: CASRHTGGYQPQHF. CDR3 DNA: TGTGCCAGTAGACATACAGGGGGCTATCAGCCCCAGCATTTT.

This chain connects TRBV7-2 to TRBJ1-1; D ambiguous. Trimming removed 1 base at V and 4 bases at J, with 19 bases between. Germline-derived CDR1 and CDR2 are SGHTA and FQGNSA. This CDR3 region has 17 residues. CDR3 protein: CASSLVSVRRGGTEAFF. DNA of the CDR3: TGTGCCAGCAGCTTAGTCTCGGTTCGGCGGGGAGGCACTGAAGCTTTCTTT.

Only a few counts were recorded for this clone. This chain uses TRBV7-9 with TRBJ2-3; D may be TRBD2 (5 bases). V gave up 5 bases and J gave up 0 bases, with 9 bases separating them. The CDR3 sequence is 14 residues long. From germline, CDR1 is SEHNR and CDR2 FQNEAQ (reference sequence). CDR3 sequence (DNA): TGTGCCAGCAGCATTAGCGTAAGCACAGATACGCAGTATTTT. Translated, it gives CASSISVSTDTQYF.

V and J are TRBV28 and TRBJ1-3, with D perhaps matching TRBD1 (6 bases). Per germline, CDR1 MDHEN and CDR2 SYDVKM. Trimming cost V 2 bases and J 0 bases, with 11 bases left between them. The CDR3 runs 16 residues. In DNA, the CDR3 is TGTGCCAGCAGTTTACCCGACAGGAGCTCTGGAAACACCATATATTTT. Encoded protein: CASSLPDRSSGNTIYF.

This clone occurred a few times. The chain links TRBV9 to TRBJ2-7; TRBD2 agrees at 9 bases. CDR3 size: 17 residues. J gave up 3 bases and V 3 bases, and 13 bases lay outside the gene matches. Germline-derived CDR1 and CDR2 are SGDLS and YYNGEE. The DNA for the CDR3 is TGTGCCAGCAGCGGAGCGGGAGGAGGGGACAATGGCTACGAGCAGTACTTC. Translation: CASSGAGGGDNGYEQYF.

The rearrangement uses TRBV6-1 and TRBJ1-5, with a weak D call TRBD1 (6 bases). The CDR3 is 11 amino acids. Germline V gene sequence: CDR1 MNHNS, CDR2 SASEGT. The ends were cut back, 5 bases at V and 12 bases at J, with 11 bases in the middle. The CDR3 nucleotides are TGTGCCAGCAGTCTTACAGGGAACCAGCATTTT. It translates to CASSLTGNQHF.

The rearrangement joins TRBV15 to TRBJ1-1; weak D call: TRBD1 (5 bases). The CDR3 loop spans 13 amino acids. V was shortened by 4 bases and J by 2 bases, with 8 bases between the two germline ends. Germline assignment: CDR1 LNHNV and CDR2 YYDKDF (reference sequence). This CDR3 is CATSIDRNTEAFF. In DNA form, the CDR3 reads TGTGCCACCAGCATAGACAGAAACACTGAAGCTTTCTTT.

This clone appeared once. The chain uses TRBV12-1 and TRBJ2-1; TRBD2, the D gene given by the table, was not confirmed from the DNA. TRBV12-1 is tagged as a pseudogene. CDR3 length equals 12 residues. The DNA of the CDR3 is TGTGCCAGCAGCTCGGGATGCAATGAGCAGTTCTTC. Protein sequence: CASSSGCNEQFF.

This rearrangement joins TRBV27 to TRBJ2-7; TRBD2 matches 10 bases. The V segment lost 8 bases and the J segment 7 bases; nucleotides outside the gene matches: 14. The germline gives CDR1 MNHEY, CDR2 SMNVEV (reference sequence). This CDR3 spans 15 amino acids. In DNA, the CDR3 is TGTGCCAGCGGTACTAGCGGGACTCTCCGCGGAGAGCAGTACGTC. Translated, it gives CASGTSGTLRGEQYV.